This T cell receptor beta chain was observed in a study of T cell changes during pregnancy in multiple sclerosis. The CDR3 consists of 14 residues. J gave up 15 bases and V 4 bases, and 6 bases lay outside the gene matches. Looked up from germline, CDR1 is SEHNR and CDR2 is FQNEAQ (reference sequence). TCRdb's table, derived via immunoSEQ multiplex PCR, lists solely in-frame clones and lacks some. The table has roughly 45,000 clones, about nine tenths seen once. The gene calls are TRBV7-9 and TRBJ2-1; 16 bases line up with TRBD2. The source was peripheral blood, collected in the second trimester of pregnancy. This sequence was found in a female donor in good health, enrolled as a control in a pregnancy study. The CDR3 reads CASSSGLAGGPPFF. The CDR3 DNA sequence: TGTGCCAGCAGCTCGGGACTAGCGGGAGGGCCGCCGTTCTTC.